The next 17 T cell receptor beta chains were all read from a single sample in a study of shared clonotypes between healthy human individuals. Profiled with immunoSEQ multiplex PCR; TCRdb holds only in-frame clones, not every one. The repertoire holds about 550,000 clones, with 95% to 96% as singletons. Naive CD8 cells lacked CD45RO and underwent positive selection for CCR7, leaving out terminally differentiated effector memory CD45RA+ cells. Sequencing used naive CD8+ T cells sorted from blood. The receptors stem from a woman aged 30 to 39 in good health.

This clone was counted once. This sequence joins TRBV6-1 and TRBJ1-2; 8 positions match TRBD1. Germline V lookup: CDR1 MNHNS, CDR2 SASEGT. This CDR3 is built from 15 residues. Germline trimming cut 2 bases from V and 4 bases from J; bases unmatched to any gene: 6. CDR3 sequence: CASSEWTGNFYGYTF. The CDR3 nucleotides read TGTGCCAGCAGTGAATGGACAGGGAACTTCTATGGCTACACCTTC.

This chain joins TRBV4-1 and TRBJ2-5; D not resolved. CDR3 size: 22 residues. Between the trimmed V and J ends, which lost 0 bases and 7 bases, there was a span of 36 bases. CDR1 is MGHRA and CDR2 is YSYEKL in the germline V gene. CDR3 sequence (DNA): TGCGCCAGCAGCCAAGAAGCCCGAAAAGAGCCCCACAGCGCCGGATTAGGCCTGACCCAGTACTTC. As protein: CASSQEARKEPHSAGLGLTQYF.

The genes are TRBV11-2 and TRBJ1-1; TRBD1 matches 7 bases. The CDR3 is 15 amino acids. V lost 0 bases to trimming and J lost 0 bases; unmatched junction nucleotides: 1. Germline CDR1 reads SGHAT; CDR2 reads FQNNGV. The CDR3 here is CASSLDRGMNTEAFF. Here the CDR3 DNA reads TGTGCCAGCAGCTTAGACAGGGGGATGAACACTGAAGCTTTCTTT.

The chain employs TRBV7-3 and TRBJ2-7; D uncertain. The germline V and J ends were trimmed by 2 bases and 2 bases, with 10 bases remaining between them. CDR3 size: 14 residues. CDR1 and CDR2 from the germline V gene are SGHTA and FQGTGA. The chain's CDR3 is CASSLSGRTYEQYF. The CDR3 bases are TGTGCCAGCAGCTTATCCGGTCGGACCTACGAGCAGTACTTC.

The count of this clone is one. Within the sample, other DNA sequences also encode this same CDR3. V and J are TRBV9 and TRBJ2-7; D might be TRBD2 (5 bases). CDR1 and CDR2 from the germline V gene are SGDLS and YYNGEE. V was shortened by 0 bases and J by 4 bases, with 8 bases between the two germline ends. The CDR3 totals 13 residues. The CDR3 coding sequence is TGTGCCAGCAGCGTAGCTGAGGGATACGAGCAGTACTTC. It encodes CASSVAEGYEQYF. Complete variable domain (other parts from reference TRBV9 and TRBJ2-7): DSGVTQTPKHLITATGQRVTLRCSPRSGDLSVYWYQQSLDQGLQFLIQYYNGEERAKGNILERFSAQQFPDLHSELNLSSLELGDSALYFCASSVAEGYEQYFGPGTRLTVT.

The chain couples TRBV27 to TRBJ2-7, with 10 bases identical to TRBD2. The CDR3 consists of 17 residues. The trim removed 5 bases at V and 2 bases at J, leaving 12 bases unmatched. In germline, CDR1 is MNHEY, CDR2 SMNVEV (reference sequence). In nucleotides, the CDR3 is TGTGCCAGCAGTCCTTCTGGGGGAAGCGGGAGGGCCTACGAGCAGTACTTC. Translating gives CASSPSGGSGRAYEQYF.

V and J are TRBV21-1 and TRBJ2-5; TRBD1 is the table's D call, not checked against the DNA. TRBV21-1 is listed as a pseudogene. The CDR3 totals 9 residues. DNA of the CDR3: TGTGCCAGCATCAAGACCCAGTACTTC. Amino acids: CASIKTQYF.

This chain's CDR3 is CASRNLYGNQPQHF. CDR3 nucleotide sequence: TGTGCCAGCAGGAATTTATATGGCAATCAGCCCCAGCATTTT. The V gene is TRBV6-5, the J gene TRBJ1-5; no clear D. CDR1 is MNHEY, CDR2 SVGAGI, per germline. V lost 6 bases, J lost 2 bases, and 11 bases lay in between. The CDR3 is made up of 14 amino acids.

This chain joins TRBV6-5 and TRBJ2-1; D is unresolved. The germline V and J ends were trimmed by 5 bases and 8 bases, with 13 bases remaining between them. The CDR3 has 13 residues. The germline V gene has CDR1 MNHEY and CDR2 SVGAGI. Written as DNA, the CDR3 is TGTGCCAGCAGTCCACCCCCCCAGGATGAGCAGTTCTTC. As protein: CASSPPPQDEQFF.

The chain has TRBV15 and TRBJ2-1, with D unresolved. Trimming shortened V by 0 bases and J by 4 bases, and 7 bases separated the two germline ends. In germline, CDR1 is LNHNV, CDR2 YYDKDF (reference sequence). This CDR3 spans 14 amino acids. CDR3 protein: CATSRDSEYNEQFF. CDR3 DNA: TGTGCCACCAGCAGAGATTCTGAATACAATGAGCAGTTCTTC. Looking up the rest from reference TRBV15 and TRBJ2-1 gives the full variable domain: DAMVIQNPRYQVTQFGKPVTLSCSQTLNHNVMYWYQQKSSQAPKLLFHYYDKDFNNEADTPDNFQSRRPNTSFCFLDIRSPGLGDTAMYLCATSRDSEYNEQFFGPGTRLTVL.

The chain has TRBV5-6 and TRBJ2-3; TRBD2 might be the D (7 bases). V dropped 0 bases and J dropped 2 bases, with 16 bases sitting between them. Germline V gene sequence: CDR1 SGHDT, CDR2 YYEEEE. This CDR3 is built from 17 residues. CDR3 in amino acids: CASSLAVLGGATDTQYF. CDR3 nucleotide sequence: TGTGCCAGCAGCTTGGCGGTCCTAGGGGGGGCCACAGATACGCAGTATTTT. Looking up the rest from reference TRBV5-6 and TRBJ2-3 gives the full variable domain: DAGVTQSPTHLIKTRGQQVTLRCSPKSGHDTVSWYQQALGQGPQFIFQYYEEEERQRGNFPDRFSGHQFPNYSSELNVNALLLGDSALYLCASSLAVLGGATDTQYFGPGTRLTVL.

Note on this clone: This sample also contains other DNA sequences that code for the same CDR3. The V call is TRBV5-6, the J call TRBJ2-3; 12 bases line up with TRBD2. V lost 3 bases to trimming and J lost 0 bases; unmatched junction nucleotides: 2. The length of the CDR3 is 16 residues. CDR1 is SGHDT and CDR2 is YYEEEE in the germline V gene. The CDR3 loop is CASSWGTSGSTDTQYF. The CDR3 region has the DNA TGTGCCAGCAGCTGGGGGACTAGCGGGAGCACAGATACGCAGTATTTT.

The chain is built from TRBV2 and TRBJ2-2; D unresolved. The length of the CDR3 is 15 residues. Trimming removed 0 bases at V and 1 base at J, with 6 bases between. The germline V gene encodes CDR1 SNHLY and CDR2 FYNNEI. The chain's CDR3 is CASSEATVNTGELFF. The DNA of the CDR3 is TGTGCCAGCAGTGAAGCAACAGTGAACACCGGGGAGCTGTTTTTT.

The chain links TRBV6-1 to TRBJ2-1; TRBD2 is a possible D gene (6 bases). Germline lookup yields CDR1 MNHNS and CDR2 SASEGT. Trimming took off 3 bases at V and 0 bases at J, with 12 bases between the two ends. The CDR3 runs 16 residues. The CDR3 DNA reads as TGTGCCAGCAGTGAGATTAGCGGAGCCTCCTACAATGAGCAGTTCTTC. It yields the protein CASSEISGASYNEQFF.

This rearrangement joins TRBV4-1 to TRBJ2-7; no definite D call. The CDR3 has 13 residues. Germline V gene data show CDR1 as MGHRA and CDR2 as YSYEKL. The V and J ends lost 5 bases and 1 base respectively, with 9 bases between them. This CDR3 is CASSNVVSYEQYF. The CDR3 nucleotides read TGCGCCAGCAGCAATGTAGTGTCCTACGAGCAGTACTTC.

The chain is built from TRBV28 and TRBJ2-3; D ambiguous. The CDR3 covers 12 residues. CDR1 is MDHEN and CDR2 is SYDVKM in the germline V gene. The germline V and J ends were trimmed by 6 bases and 1 base, with 5 bases remaining between them. The chain's CDR3 is CASSQGTDTQYF. The CDR3 coding sequence is TGTGCCAGCAGCCAAGGCACAGATACGCAGTATTTT.

V and J are TRBV5-1 and TRBJ1-5; the match to TRBD1 covers 7 bases. In germline, CDR1 is SGHRS, CDR2 YFSETQ. The CDR3 spans 15 residues. V dropped 6 bases and J dropped 10; count of bases not matched to a gene: 16. CDR3 protein: CASTQTGELSEPQHF. CDR3 nucleotides: TGCGCCAGCACCCAAACAGGGGAGCTCTCAGAACCCCAGCATTTT.